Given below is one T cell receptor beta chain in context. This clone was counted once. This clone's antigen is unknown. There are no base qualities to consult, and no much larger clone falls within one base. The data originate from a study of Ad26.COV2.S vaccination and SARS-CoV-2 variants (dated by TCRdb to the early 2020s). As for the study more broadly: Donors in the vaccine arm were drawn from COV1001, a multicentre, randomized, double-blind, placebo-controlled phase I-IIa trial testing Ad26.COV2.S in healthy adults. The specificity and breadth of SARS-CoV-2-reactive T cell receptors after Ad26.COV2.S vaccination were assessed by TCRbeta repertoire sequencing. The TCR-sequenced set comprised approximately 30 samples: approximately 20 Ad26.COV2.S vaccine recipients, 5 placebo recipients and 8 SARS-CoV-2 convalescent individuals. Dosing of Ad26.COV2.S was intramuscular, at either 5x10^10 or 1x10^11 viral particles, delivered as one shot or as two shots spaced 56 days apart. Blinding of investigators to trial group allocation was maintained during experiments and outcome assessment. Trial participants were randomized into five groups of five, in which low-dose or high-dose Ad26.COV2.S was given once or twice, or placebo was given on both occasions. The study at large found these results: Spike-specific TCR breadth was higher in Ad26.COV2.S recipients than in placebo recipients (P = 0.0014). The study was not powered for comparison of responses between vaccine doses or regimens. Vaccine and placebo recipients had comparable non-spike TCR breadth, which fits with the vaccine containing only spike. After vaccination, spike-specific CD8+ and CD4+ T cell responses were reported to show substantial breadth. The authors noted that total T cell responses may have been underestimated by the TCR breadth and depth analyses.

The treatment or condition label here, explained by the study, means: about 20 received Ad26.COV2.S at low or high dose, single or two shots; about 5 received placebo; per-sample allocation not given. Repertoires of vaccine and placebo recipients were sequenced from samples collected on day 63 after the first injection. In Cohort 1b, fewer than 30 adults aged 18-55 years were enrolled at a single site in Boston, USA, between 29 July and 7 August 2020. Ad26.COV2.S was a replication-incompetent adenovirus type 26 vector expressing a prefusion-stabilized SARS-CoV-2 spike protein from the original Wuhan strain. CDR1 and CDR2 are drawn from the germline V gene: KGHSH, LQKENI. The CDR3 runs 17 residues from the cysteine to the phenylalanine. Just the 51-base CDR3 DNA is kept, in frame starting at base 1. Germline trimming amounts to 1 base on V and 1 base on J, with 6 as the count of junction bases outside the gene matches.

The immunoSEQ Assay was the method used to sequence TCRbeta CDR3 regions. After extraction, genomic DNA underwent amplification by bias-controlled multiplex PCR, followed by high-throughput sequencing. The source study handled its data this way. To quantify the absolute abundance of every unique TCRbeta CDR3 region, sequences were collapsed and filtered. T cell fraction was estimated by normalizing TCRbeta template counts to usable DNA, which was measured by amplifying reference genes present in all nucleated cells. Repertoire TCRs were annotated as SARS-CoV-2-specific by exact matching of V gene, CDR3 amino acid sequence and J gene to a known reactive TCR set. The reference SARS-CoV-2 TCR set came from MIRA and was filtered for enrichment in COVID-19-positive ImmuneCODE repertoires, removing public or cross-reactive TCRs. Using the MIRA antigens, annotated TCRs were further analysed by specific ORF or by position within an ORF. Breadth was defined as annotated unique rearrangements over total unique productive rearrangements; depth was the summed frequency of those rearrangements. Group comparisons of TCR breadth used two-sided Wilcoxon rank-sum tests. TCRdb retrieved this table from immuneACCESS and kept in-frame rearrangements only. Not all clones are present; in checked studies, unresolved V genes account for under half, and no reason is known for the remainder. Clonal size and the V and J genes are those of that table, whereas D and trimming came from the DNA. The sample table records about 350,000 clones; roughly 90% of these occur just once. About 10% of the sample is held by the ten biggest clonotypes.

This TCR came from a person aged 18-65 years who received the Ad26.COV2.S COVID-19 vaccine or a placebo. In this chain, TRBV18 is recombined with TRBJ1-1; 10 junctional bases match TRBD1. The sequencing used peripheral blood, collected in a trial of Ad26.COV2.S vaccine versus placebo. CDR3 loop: CASSPRAGQGRNTEAFF. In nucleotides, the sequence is TGTGCCAGCTCACCACGGGCGGGACAGGGGAGGAACACTGAAGCTTTCTTT.